The source of this TCR beta chain is a study of cytomegalovirus exposure and HLA in healthy donors (dated by TCRdb to the late 2010s). Regarding the complete study: An earlier analysis of approximately 640 of the donors reported roughly 270 Gb of sequence data and some 120 million unique TCR beta sequences from around 200 million T cells. The later analysis used no new phenotypic data to find candidate immune exposures, relying instead on TCR beta sequences and their occurrence across donors. HLA typing included class I and class II loci at four-digit resolution. To decide whether each TCR beta V gene segment behaved as functional or pseudogenic, an earlier analysis of several hundred of the donors relied on high-throughput TCR beta sequencing. Across 398 genotyped donors of the cohort, an average of about 240,000 unique TCR beta nucleotide sequences per donor were sequenced, and roughly 17% of those sequences were non-productive. Of the 350 to 450 genotyped donors, 65% to 90% fell in the genetic ancestry cluster associated with self-reported Caucasian donors. Using immunosequencing, the study profiled T cell repertoires from 500 to 800 subjects and related those repertoires to cytomegalovirus serostatus. An early release that covered fewer than 800 HLA-typed donors contained 250 to 350 gigabases of sequencing data and about 93 million unique TCR sequences. A later analysis re-analyzed previously published TCR beta repertoires from 666 donors and added high-resolution HLA genotyping to study TCR occurrence patterns. Typing coverage differed by locus: A, B, C, DRB1 and DQB1 were typed in roughly 620-640 donors, DQA1 in roughly 500, DPA1 in 600 to 610, and DPB1 in approximately 450. The study combined high-throughput TCR immunosequencing, statistical association of individual TCRs with disease status, and machine learning to predict cytomegalovirus infection status. Roughly 5 DR-DQ haplotypes were handled as single units for association and clustering, since linkage in the cohort was strong. Besides the first cohort of around 700 subjects, a separate validation cohort made up of 120 different subjects was used. Every repertoire in the discovery cohort had been generated on one and the same sequencing platform. The study aimed to test whether signatures of past pathogen exposure could be identified by cataloging public T cell receptors. Donor age, sex, ethnicity and CMV serostatus were compiled together with the repertoire data. In a later genetic analysis, genome-wide SNP genotypes for about 55% of the roughly 670 donors were used, and that subset was treated as a discovery cohort. Beyond this particular receptor, the publication reports: The authors suggested that the approach could potentially be extended to other disease states and immunological phenotypes. When HLA alleles, especially DR and DQ, strongly co-occurred, attributing TCR associations to individual alleles was difficult. The cohort was sequenced for TCR beta chains only, and without alpha or paired-chain data the features that could be detected were limited. In a later analysis, some 18,000 TCR beta sequences were associated with specific HLA alleles at a false discovery rate of 0.05. In a later analysis, the rate of TCR association differed among HLA loci, with DRB1 alleles having the most associated TCRs and HLA-C alleles having the fewest. HLA typing was unavailable for some donors at each locus, so association tests used only the typed subset. A few of the identified cytomegalovirus-associated TCR beta chains were confirmed in vitro to be specific for cytomegalovirus antigens. Some IMGT-functional V segments, including TRBV6-2 and TRBV6-3, could not be told apart with the 87-base-pair reads, so those segments were excluded. Linkage disequilibrium might explain the correlated functional status among segregating V segments, but an unknown experimental factor could not be excluded. Sequencing depth was assumed to be roughly uniform across donors in the presence/absence analyses, though that assumption may not hold. A total of roughly 160 TCR beta chains were listed by the study as associated with cytomegalovirus. Because counts were too low, roughly 16 rarely observed V segments, including chromosome 9 orphons, were excluded from the earlier analysis of around 640 of the donors. Broadly in line with IMGT annotations, most TCR beta V segments showed up in productive rearrangements about 87% or about 30% of the time in an earlier analysis of 450 to 600 of the donors. CMV serostatus was the only immune exposure information available for the cohort. A later analysis reported that several top co-occurrence clusters appeared linked to parvovirus B19, influenza, CMV and Epstein-Barr virus. In a later analysis, HLA-associated TCR beta chains showed more clonal expansion and lower generation probabilities than non-associated chains that were equally common. Most CMV-associated TCR beta chains appeared to be HLA-restricted in a later analysis, and the HLA associations seemed to be driven largely by CMV exposure. The classifier was reported to diagnose cytomegalovirus status with high specificity and sensitivity in both the original cohort and the validation cohort. Across donors, most TCR sequences were observed very rarely, whereas some public TCRs were present in many individuals. According to a later genetic analysis, donors in an Asian-associated ancestry cluster had fewer N-insertions in productive TCRs than the approximately 670-donor mean. A further reported finding was that TCR beta sequences accurately predicted the HLA-A and HLA-B alleles for most subjects in the first cohort. In a later genetic analysis, a missense DCLRE1C variant was associated with V-gene and J-gene trimming of TCR beta chains, and the association was replicated in an independent cohort. A cluster of highly shared sequence variants was judged likely to be a technical artifact of the sequencing pipeline.

V lost 3 bases and J lost 4 bases; the stretch between them is 6 bases long. Reading from cysteine to phenylalanine, the CDR3 counts 12 amino acids. Only the CDR3 DNA is retained, 36 bases long and in frame from the first base. Taken from the germline V gene (reference sequence), the CDR1 and CDR2 loops are GTSNPN and SVGIG. Libraries came from the immunoSEQ multiplex PCR assay. For the multiplex PCR, a mixture combining 60 forward primers for TCR Vbeta segments and 13 reverse primers for TCR Jbeta segments was used. The CDR3 region of rearranged TCR beta genes was amplified from genomic DNA with a multiplex PCR assay. The Illumina HiSeq System was used to sequence the amplified TCR beta libraries as 87-base-pair reads. The study's processing was this. In a later analysis, tens of millions of unique TCR beta chains were counted across the roughly 700 repertoires, and roughly 11 million of these chains were shared by at least two donors. A nearest-neighbor algorithm error-corrected the raw reads and collapsed the reads into unique sequences, merging closely related sequences to remove PCR and sequencing errors. Alignment of CDR3 sequences to IMGT reference sequences was used to assign V, D and J gene segments. For a sequence to be retained, a match of at least six nucleotides was required to both a V gene segment and a J gene segment. A rearrangement was called productive if the CDR3 had no stop codons and remained in frame with V and J, and every other rearrangement was called non-productive. Following IMGT convention, CDR3 was defined as the stretch from the second conserved V-encoded cysteine to the conserved J-encoded phenylalanine. Sequences without an unambiguous match to a single V gene segment were excluded from the earlier analysis of about 600 of the donors. In an earlier analysis of about 590 of the donors, a V segment was called functional when productive rearrangements were above 56.7%, and segregating when the standard deviation between donors exceeded 5%. A statistical classification framework was built to diagnose cytomegalovirus status from the catalog of TCR beta chain sequences. A later analysis assigned V and J genes by comparing TCR nucleotide sequences with IMGT/GENE-DB human TR gene sequences. Using the TCRdist pipeline, a later analysis assigned CDR3 sequences along with most-parsimonious VDJ recombination scenarios. In a later analysis, every TCR beta chain was defined by the combination of its CDR3 amino acid sequence and its V-gene family, and reads without a unique V-gene family were dropped. To address suspected cross-contamination and a sequencing artifact, a later analysis removed roughly 640 highly shared, low-generation-probability nucleotide sequences. In a later analysis, a clonal expansion index was calculated for each public chain from normalized within-repertoire ranks of inferred template counts. In a later analysis, generation probabilities were computed using a VDJ recombination model fitted to out-of-frame rearrangements, and the results were checked against IGoR. In a later analysis, hypergeometric tests were used to score TCR-TCR, TCR-HLA and TCR-CMV co-occurrence, with a repertoire-size bias correction applied to TCR pairs. A later analysis estimated false discovery rates by permuting HLA or CMV assignments 20 times. A later analysis grouped co-occurring TCRs with DBSCAN, adding TCRdist sequence similarity when clustering within HLA-allele-positive subsets. Co-occurrence clustering excluded repertoires with fewer than 30,000 or more than 120,000 public chains, plus five with anomalous nucleotide sharing. TCRdb carries this immuneACCESS record with in-frame sequences only. Its versions omit some clonotypes, under half of them owing to an unresolved V gene in the studies checked, with the rest unexplained. V, J and clone size derive from that table, while D and trimming were established from the DNA sequence. For this sample there are fewer than 150,000 clones; around 83% appear just once. The top ten constitute 4.1% of the sample.

In total, over 600 healthy bone marrow donors made up the cohort. All cohort members were sampled while nominally healthy, although unrecorded immune exposures were likely present. The donor was CMV seropositive and was included in the group of some 290 seropositive cohort members. A peripheral blood sample was collected from each donor, and TCR beta sequencing was performed on peripheral blood mononuclear cells. The Qiagen DNeasy Blood Extraction Kit was used to extract genomic DNA from the blood cell samples. Concerning this clone itself: Its cognate antigen has yet to be identified. Per-base qualities were not stored, and no clone one base away is much larger.

This clonotype was sampled from a man aged 35-49 years in good health and CMV-seropositive. Sequenced input: PBMCs. Recombination connected TRBV30 to TRBJ2-2; the D segment cannot be called with confidence. The CDR3 is CAWSLSTGELFF. The DNA sequence is TGTGCCTGGAGCCTGAGCACCGGGGAGCTGTTTTTT. The CDR3 plus the reference TRBV30 and TRBJ2-2 genes for the other parts give the full variable domain: SQTIHQWPATLVQPVGSPLSLECTVEGTSNPNLYWYRQAAGRGLQLLFYSVGIGQISSEVPQNLSASRPQDRQFILSSKKLLLSDSGFYLCAWSLSTGELFFGEGSRLTVL.